A selection of T cell receptor beta chains follows, all from one sample in a study of OX40 agonist ivuxolimab in advanced cancers. Assay used: immunoSEQ multiplex PCR; TCRdb lists only in-frame clones, some missing. The sample records tens of thousands of clones, just over 90% being singletons. The input for sequencing was CD4+ or CD8+ T cells sorted from blood, taken in a trial of the OX40 agonist ivuxolimab. These receptors were obtained from an adult with an advanced solid tumor such as melanoma, head and neck, liver or kidney cancer. The CDR3 runs from the conserved cysteine through the conserved F or W. D genes are given only for firm matches. The size field is filled for only some rows; it gives once, few, many or a size class.

d_call j_call v_call clone_size cdr3_nt cdr3_aa
TRBD1 TRBJ1-3 TRBV11-2 . TGTGCCAGCAGCCGGGACAGCAACTCTGGAAACACCATATATTTT CASSRDSNSGNTIYF
. TRBJ2-3 TRBV9 . TGTGCCAGCAGCTACCGATCACGCACAGATACGCAGTATTTT CASSYRSRTDTQYF
. TRBJ1-1 TRBV5-1 . TGCGCCAGCAGCTTATGGTCTGGGACGAGGAATGAAGCTTTCTTT CASSLWSGTRNEAFF
TRBD2 TRBJ2-7 TRBV5-6 . TGTGCCAGCAGCCCGGACGTGGGGGGGGTGTACTACGAGCAGTACTTC CASSPDVGGVYYEQYF
TRBD1 TRBJ1-4 TRBV25-1 . TGTGCCAGCAGCCACAGGGGTGGGGCAACTAATGAAAAACTGTTTTTT CASSHRGGATNEKLFF
. TRBJ1-1 TRBV10-1 . TGCGCCAGCAGTGACAGCGCCCTAGATGAAGCTTTCTTT CASSDSALDEAFF
TRBD2 TRBJ2-3 TRBV5-4 . TGTGCCAGCAGCTTGGCGGGGGGTAGGACAGATACGCAGTATTTT CASSLAGGRTDTQYF
TRBD1 TRBJ2-7 TRBV11-1 . TGTGCCAGCAGCTCCTCAACACCGGACAGGGGGCTTAGCTCCTACGAGCAGTACTTC CASSSSTPDRGLSSYEQYF
. TRBJ2-1 TRBV7-2 . TGTGCCAGCAGCCTGTCCTATACGGTCTACAATGAGCAGTTCTTC CASSLSYTVYNEQFF
. TRBJ2-7 TRBV27 . TGTGCCAGCAGTTTACAGGGAGGCTACGAGCAGTACTTC CASSLQGGYEQYF
. TRBJ1-3 TRBV6-6 . TGTGCCAGCAGCATAGATTTCTCTGGAAACACCATATATTTT CASSIDFSGNTIYF
. TRBJ1-1 TRBV4-1 . TGCGCCAGCAGCCAAGATTGGGGGGCGAAGGCTTTCTTT CASSQDWGAKAFF
. TRBJ1-6 TRBV5-1 . TGCGCCAGCAGACCCGACGGGTATAATTCACCCCTCCACTTT CASRPDGYNSPLHF
. TRBJ1-2 TRBV15 . TGTGCCACCAGCAGAGACTTCAGTGGTGGGTATGGCTACACCTTC CATSRDFSGGYGYTF
. TRBJ2-3 TRBV12-1 . TGTGCCAGCAGCATCCGACTAGCGGGATGTAGTAGGGATACGCAGTATTTT CASSIRLAGCSRDTQYF
. TRBJ1-1 TRBV7-2 . TGTGCCAGCAGCTATCAGGGGACGAGGACTGAAGCTTTCTTT CASSYQGTRTEAFF
. TRBJ1-4 TRBV5-3 few TGTGCCAGCAGCCTTGTAGGGGAAAAACTGTTTTTT CASSLVGEKLFF
. TRBJ2-1 TRBV7-8 . TGTGCCAGCAGGACAGCAGACCCCAATGAGCAGTTCTTC CASRTADPNEQFF
. TRBJ1-4 TRBV18 . TGTGCCAGCTCACCCCGGGCGGGCAGTAATGAAAAACTGTTTTTT CASSPRAGSNEKLFF
TRBD2 TRBJ2-7 TRBV10-2 once TGCGCCAGCTGGGGACTAGCCACCTACGAGCAGTACTTC CASWGLATYEQYF
TRBD2 TRBJ2-1 TRBV2 . TGTGCCAGCACCGGGACTAGCGGGTCCTACAATGAGCAGTTCTTC CASTGTSGSYNEQFF
. TRBJ2-5 TRBV28 . TGTGCCAGCAGCCCGGGACTCCCAGAGACCCAGTACTTC CASSPGLPETQYF
TRBD1 TRBJ1-2 TRBV5-4 . TGTGCCAGCAGCTTCCCCGGACAGGGACTTAACTATGGCTACACCTTC CASSFPGQGLNYGYTF
TRBD1 TRBJ2-7 TRBV11-3 . TGTGCCAGCAGTAAATTAACCGGGACAGCATCCTACGAGCAGTACTTC CASSKLTGTASYEQYF
. TRBJ1-1 TRBV7-9 . TGTGCCAGCAGACCCCATTCCCAGGGGACCACTGAAGCTTTCTTT CASRPHSQGTTEAFF
. TRBJ1-4 TRBV28 . TGTGCCAGCAGTTCCGCGGGAGCAACTAATGAAAAACTGTTTTTT CASSSAGATNEKLFF
TRBD2 TRBJ2-3 TRBV28 . TGTGCCAGCAGTTCAGCGGGGGGGCCAGATACGCAGTATTTT CASSSAGGPDTQYF
. TRBJ1-2 TRBV2 once TGTGCCAGCAGTGATCTCCGGGGGAATGGCTACACCTTC CASSDLRGNGYTF
. TRBJ2-7 TRBV7-9 once TGTGCCAGCAGCTTAGGGGTCCTCTACGAGCAGTACTTC CASSLGVLYEQYF
TRBD2 TRBJ2-7 TRBV29-1 . TGCAGCGTCGAGATCCCCAGCGGGGGGGCCTCCAGCGAGCAGTACTTC CSVEIPSGGASSEQYF
TRBD1 TRBJ2-7 TRBV11-3 . TGTGCCAGCAGCTCCCGACAGGGATTTAATTACGAGCAGTACTTC CASSSRQGFNYEQYF
. TRBJ2-5 TRBV7-2 once TGTGCCAGCAGCTTTCAGGGGGGAGGGGGAGAGACCCAGTACTTC CASSFQGGGGETQYF
TRBD2 TRBJ2-2 TRBV5-1 . TGCGCCAGCAGCTCCCTGACTAGCGGGAAGACCGGGGAGCTGTTTTTT CASSSLTSGKTGELFF
TRBD2 TRBJ2-3 TRBV30 . TGTGCCTGGAGTTCTACTAGCGGGGGGGCCCTAACAGATACGCAGTATTTT CAWSSTSGGALTDTQYF
TRBD1 TRBJ2-5 TRBV6-6 . TGTGCCAGCAGTCTAGGACAGGGCAAATTTCAAGAGACCCAGTACTTC CASSLGQGKFQETQYF
TRBD2 TRBJ2-4 TRBV5-1 . TGCGCCAGCAGCTTGAGCGGGACTAATTCGGTCAAAAACATTCAGTACTTC CASSLSGTNSVKNIQYF
TRBD2 TRBJ2-1 TRBV19 . TGTGCCAGTAATGCTCTGACTAGCGGGAGGAAAGGTGAGCAGTTCTTC CASNALTSGRKGEQFF
. TRBJ2-1 TRBV4-1 . TGCGCCAGCGCCCACCGGGCCTCCCAAGATGAGCAGTTCTTC CASAHRASQDEQFF
TRBD1 TRBJ2-7 TRBV5-1 . TGCGCCAGCAGTTCCGGGACAGGGGAAGTAGAGCAGTACTTC CASSSGTGEVEQYF
. TRBJ2-5 TRBV5-4 . TGTGCCAGCAGCCAAGGAGGGGAAGGGGAGACCCAGTACTTC CASSQGGEGETQYF
. TRBJ2-2 TRBV19 . TGTGCCAGTAGGCCTCTCACCCGAGCCACCGGGGAGCTGTTTTTT CASRPLTRATGELFF
TRBD1 TRBJ2-1 TRBV5-1 . TGCGCCAGCAGCTTGGGACAGGGGGAGCAGTTCTTC CASSLGQGEQFF
TRBD2 TRBJ2-5 TRBV5-1 . TGCGCCAGCAGCGGGGGACTAGCGGGCCAAGAGACCCAGTACTTC CASSGGLAGQETQYF
TRBD2 TRBJ2-5 TRBV6-1 . TGTGCCAGCAGTCGGGGGGGGCAAGAGACCCAGTACTTC CASSRGGQETQYF
TRBD2 TRBJ2-4 TRBV2 few TGTGCCAGCAGTGGCGGGGGGGGAATAAACATTCAGTACTTC CASSGGGGINIQYF
TRBD2 TRBJ2-7 TRBV7-2 . TGTGCCAGCAGCTTAAGGGGGCGGGGGGGTCGCGAGCAGTACTTC CASSLRGRGGREQYF
. TRBJ1-1 TRBV5-6 once TGTGCCAGCAGCTTCTCTCAGGGGACGAGAGCTTTCTTT CASSFSQGTRAFF
TRBD2 TRBJ2-1 TRBV4-2 . TGTGCCAGCAGCCAAGAGGACGAGACTAGCATGAATGAGCAGTTCTTC CASSQEDETSMNEQFF
. TRBJ2-5 TRBV2 . TGTGCCAGCGGTTTGGAGGAGACCCAGTACTTC CASGLEETQYF
. TRBJ1-2 TRBV4-1 . TGCGCCAGCAGCTCATCAGCAGGCCTAGGAAGGTACACCTTC CASSSSAGLGRYTF
. TRBJ2-2 TRBV18 once TGTGCCAGCTCACCACGGGACAAACACACCGGGGAGCTGTTTTTT CASSPRDKHTGELFF
. TRBJ1-2 TRBV5-1 once TGCGCCAGCAGCTTGGCATCGGACGGGCACTATGGCTACACCTTC CASSLASDGHYGYTF
. TRBJ1-2 TRBV25-1 . TGTGCCAGCACTCACGACCCCGGGGAACATGGCTACACCTTC CASTHDPGEHGYTF
. TRBJ2-7 TRBV10-3 . TGTGCCATCAGTGAGTCGAGCGGACCCTCAAACGAGCAGTACTTC CAISESSGPSNEQYF